This TCR beta chain was retrieved from a study of cytomegalovirus exposure and HLA in healthy donors. PCR amplification relied on 60 Vbeta primers (plus 13 Jbeta primers). TCRdb's copy holds only in-frame clones and misses some; the assay was immunoSEQ multiplex PCR. Seen here are roughly 110,000 clones, around 61% observed once, and the top ten hold over 2%. General observations from the study: Researchers counted around 170 TCR beta chains as cytomegalovirus-associated. In an earlier analysis, about 87% or about 30%: the productive usage of most TCR beta V segments.

Germline CDR1 and CDR2: PRHDT and FYEKMQ (reference sequence). V shed 0 bases and J shed 3 bases, with 9 bases lying between them. The CDR3 loop spans 14 amino acids. This clone occurred a few times. Its target is not known. The chain links TRBV13 to TRBJ2-7; D is unclear. This TCR was recovered from a woman between 25 and 40 years old in good health and CMV-seronegative. The sample consisted of PBMCs. The CDR3 region has the DNA TGTGCCAGCAGCTTAGGAAGTGAGAGCTACGAGCAGTACTTC. It translates to CASSLGSESYEQYF.